This TCR beta chain was identified during a study of early T cells in non-severe SARS-CoV-2 infection. Study background: The study sequenced bulk RNA from unsorted whole blood, with chains unpaired. General study results and limits: Clonotype matching in VDJdb favored anti-spike CD8 responses and did not capture private and CD4 specificities.

Losses at the gene ends were 0 bases for V and 5 bases for J; bases not matched to a gene: 15. The CDR3 runs to 20 residues. The germline V gene encodes CDR1 SGDLS and CDR2 YYNGEE. Attachment of unique molecular identifiers to individual cDNA molecules was performed. TCRdb re-called the 5' RACE reads with MiXCR, one entry per CDR3 protein. The repertoire includes fewer than 30,000 distinct CDR3 sequences, about 4.5% of them detected once, and 15% to 18% sits in the top ten. This clonotype was counted many times. As yet, its antigen is unknown. This TCR came from an adult who was a healthcare worker with PCR-confirmed SARS-CoV-2 infection or an uninfected control (not recorded which). The material sequenced was whole blood. This rearrangement joins TRBV9 to TRBJ2-2; 11 bases align to TRBD2. The CDR3 nucleotides read TGTGCCAGCAGCGTAGGATACCGGGACCTAGCGGGGGGTCGAACCGGGGAGCTGTTTTTT. It is translated as CASSVGYRDLAGGRTGELFF.